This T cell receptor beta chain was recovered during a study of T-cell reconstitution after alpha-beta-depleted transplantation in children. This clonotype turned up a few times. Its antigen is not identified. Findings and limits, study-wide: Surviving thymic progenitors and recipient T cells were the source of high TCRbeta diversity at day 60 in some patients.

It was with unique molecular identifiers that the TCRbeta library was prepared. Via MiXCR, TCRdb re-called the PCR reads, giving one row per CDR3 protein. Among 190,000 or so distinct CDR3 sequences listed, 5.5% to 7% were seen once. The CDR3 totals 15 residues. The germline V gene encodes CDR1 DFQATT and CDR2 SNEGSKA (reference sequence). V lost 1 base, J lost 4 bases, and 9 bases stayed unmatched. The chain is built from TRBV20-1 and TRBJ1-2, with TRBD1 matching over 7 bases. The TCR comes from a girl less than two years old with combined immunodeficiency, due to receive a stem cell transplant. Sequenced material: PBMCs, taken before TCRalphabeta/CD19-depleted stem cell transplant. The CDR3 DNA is TGCAGTGCTAGAGGACAGGGAAGGGGACCCTATGGCTACACCTTC. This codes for CSARGQGRGPYGYTF.